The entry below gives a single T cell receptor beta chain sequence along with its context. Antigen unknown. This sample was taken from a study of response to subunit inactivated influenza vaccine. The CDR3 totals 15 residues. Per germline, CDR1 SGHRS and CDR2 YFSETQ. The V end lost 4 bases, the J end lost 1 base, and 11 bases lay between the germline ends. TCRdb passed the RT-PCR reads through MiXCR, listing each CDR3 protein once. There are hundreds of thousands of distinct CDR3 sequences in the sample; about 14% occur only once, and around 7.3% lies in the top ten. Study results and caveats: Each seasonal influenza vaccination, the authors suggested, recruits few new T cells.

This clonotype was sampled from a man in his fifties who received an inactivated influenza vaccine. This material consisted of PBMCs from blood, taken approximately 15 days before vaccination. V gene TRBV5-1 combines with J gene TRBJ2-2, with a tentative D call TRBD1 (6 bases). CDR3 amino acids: CASSASRGNTGELFF. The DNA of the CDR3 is TGCGCCAGCAGCGCGAGCAGGGGGAACACCGGGGAGCTGTTTTTT.